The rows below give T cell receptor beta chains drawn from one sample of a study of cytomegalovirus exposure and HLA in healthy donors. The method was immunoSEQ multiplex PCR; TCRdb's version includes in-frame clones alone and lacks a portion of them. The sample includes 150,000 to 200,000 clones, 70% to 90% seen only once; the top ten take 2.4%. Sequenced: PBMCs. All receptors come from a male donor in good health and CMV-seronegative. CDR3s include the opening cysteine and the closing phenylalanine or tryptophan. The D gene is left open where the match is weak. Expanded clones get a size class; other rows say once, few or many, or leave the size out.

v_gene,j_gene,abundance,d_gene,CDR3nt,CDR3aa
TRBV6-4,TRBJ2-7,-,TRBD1,TGTGCCAGCAGTGAGGACAGGGGAGGGCCCTACGAGCAGTACTTC,CASSEDRGGPYEQYF
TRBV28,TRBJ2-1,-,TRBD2,TGTGCCAGCAGGGGGACTAGCGGCCACAATGAGCAGTTCTTC,CASRGTSGHNEQFF
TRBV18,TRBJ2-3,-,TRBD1,TGTGCCAGCTCACCGACAGGGGGCGGTGATACGCAGTATTTT,CASSPTGGGDTQYF
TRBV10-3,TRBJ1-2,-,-,TGTGCCATCAACGGACAGCCGGGTTATGGCTACACCTTC,CAINGQPGYGYTF
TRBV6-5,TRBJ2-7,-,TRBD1,TGTGCCAGCAATAGGGGACAGGGGGCCTACGAGCAGTACTTC,CASNRGQGAYEQYF
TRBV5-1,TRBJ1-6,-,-,TGCGCCAGCAGCTTGGTATCAGAAAATTCACCCCTCCACTTT,CASSLVSENSPLHF
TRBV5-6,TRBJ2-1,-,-,TGTGCCAGCAGCTTGGGGACTTCCTACAATGAGCAGTTCTTC,CASSLGTSYNEQFF
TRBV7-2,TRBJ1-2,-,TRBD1,TGTGCCAGCAGCTTAGTGGACAGGGGGAATGGCTACACCTTC,CASSLVDRGNGYTF
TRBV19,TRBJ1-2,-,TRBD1,TGTGCCAGTAGCTCACAGCAGGGGGATCATGGCTACACCTTC,CASSSQQGDHGYTF
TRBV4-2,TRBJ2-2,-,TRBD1,TGTGCCAGCAGCCAGTGGACAGGGAACACCGGGGAGCTGTTTTTT,CASSQWTGNTGELFF
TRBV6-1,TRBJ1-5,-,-,TGTGCCAGCAGTGAAGAGGGGAATCAGCCCCAGCATTTT,CASSEEGNQPQHF
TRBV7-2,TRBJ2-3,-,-,TGTGCCAGCAGCTTAGAGCGGAGCACAGATACGCAGTATTTT,CASSLERSTDTQYF
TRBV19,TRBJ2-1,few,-,TGTGCCAGTTCGGAGGGGGCTCGGCAGTTCTTC,CASSEGARQFF
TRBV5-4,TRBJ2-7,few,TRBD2,TGTGCCAGCAGCTTGAGGACTAGCGGCGACGAGCAGTACTTC,CASSLRTSGDEQYF
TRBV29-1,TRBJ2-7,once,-,TGCGGCGTTGAAGGGGCGGGGGAGCAGTACTTC,CGVEGAGEQYF